The rows below give T cell receptor beta chains drawn from one sample of a study of vaccination and CD4 T cells after COVID-19. Their specific antigens are unknown. TCRdb reanalysed the PCR reads using MiXCR and keeps one entry per CDR3 protein. The sample contains about 4,000 distinct CDR3 sequences, roughly two thirds of which appear only once. The sample taken for sequencing was CD4+ T cells from blood, cultured in vitro. Receptors were obtained from a human donor in good health. The CDR3 runs from the conserved cysteine through the conserved F or W. The order of the fields is J gene, V gene, CDR3 length, D gene, clone size, CDR3 DNA, CDR3 protein. A D gene is named only where the DNA matches it firmly. Not all rows give a size; the values are once, few, many and, for expanded clones, a class.

>TRBJ1-1|TRBV14|13|.|.
TGTGCCAGCAGCCTCGAAGGGGCAACTGAAGCTTTCTTT
CASSLEGATEAFF
>TRBJ2-3|TRBV29-1|12|TRBD2|.
TGCAGCGTGGGACTAGGGGCCGATACGCAGTATTTT
CSVGLGADTQYF
>TRBJ2-3|TRBV6-2/TRBV6-3|16|TRBD2|.
TGTGCCAGCGGGTATCGGGGCGGGGGGGCCACAGATACGCAGTATTTT
CASGYRGGGATDTQYF
>TRBJ2-7|TRBV12-3/TRBV12-4|15|.|hyperexpanded
TGTGCCAGCAGTTTAGTAGGGGGGGGTAGGTACGAGCAGTACTTC
CASSLVGGGRYEQYF
>TRBJ2-7|TRBV7-9|15|.|.
TGTGCCAGCAGCTTAGAGGGACTGGGCGACTACGAGCAGTACTTC
CASSLEGLGDYEQYF
>TRBJ2-5|TRBV25-1|15|.|.
TGTGCCAGCCAAGCCTTTTCGGGGAAACAAGAGACCCAGTACTTC
CASQAFSGKQETQYF
>TRBJ1-5|TRBV7-2|16|.|.
TGTGCCAGCAGCTTCCAGGACAGATATAGCAATCAGCCCCAGCATTTT
CASSFQDRYSNQPQHF
>TRBJ1-1|TRBV20-1|13|TRBD1|.
TGCAGTGCCATTAGCACAGGGGGCGGAGAAGCTTTCTTT
CSAISTGGGEAFF
>TRBJ2-3|TRBV7-2|16|.|.
TGTGCCAGCAGCTTAACCCCGGGGTCTGGCACAGATACGCAGTATTTT
CASSLTPGSGTDTQYF
>TRBJ1-2|TRBV6-5|13|.|.
TGTGCCAGCAGTTATGGGGGGGCCTATGGCTACACCTTC
CASSYGGAYGYTF
>TRBJ1-2|TRBV7-2|15|TRBD1|.
TGTGCCAGCAGCCTGGACAGGGCCAACGTGGGTGGCTACACCTTC
CASSLDRANVGGYTF
>TRBJ2-1|TRBV10-3|14|.|.
TGTGCCATCAGTGAGTCAAGGGGATACAATGAGCAGTTCTTC
CAISESRGYNEQFF
>TRBJ2-5|TRBV6-2/TRBV6-3|14|TRBD2|once
TGTGCCAGCAGTTTGGGGGGGAACCAAGAGACCCAGTACTTC
CASSLGGNQETQYF
>TRBJ2-7|TRBV6-4|14|.|.
TGTGCCAGCAGTGACTCTATAGGTTCCTACGAGCAGTACTTC
CASSDSIGSYEQYF
>TRBJ2-5|TRBV5-1|16|.|few
TGCGCCAGCAGCTTGGGGGCGGAAGTGTACCAAGAGACCCAGTACTTC
CASSLGAEVYQETQYF
>TRBJ1-6|TRBV20-1|14|.|.
TGCAGTGCTAGAGGGGCAGGGTCAGTTTCACCCCTCCACTTT
CSARGAGSVSPLHF